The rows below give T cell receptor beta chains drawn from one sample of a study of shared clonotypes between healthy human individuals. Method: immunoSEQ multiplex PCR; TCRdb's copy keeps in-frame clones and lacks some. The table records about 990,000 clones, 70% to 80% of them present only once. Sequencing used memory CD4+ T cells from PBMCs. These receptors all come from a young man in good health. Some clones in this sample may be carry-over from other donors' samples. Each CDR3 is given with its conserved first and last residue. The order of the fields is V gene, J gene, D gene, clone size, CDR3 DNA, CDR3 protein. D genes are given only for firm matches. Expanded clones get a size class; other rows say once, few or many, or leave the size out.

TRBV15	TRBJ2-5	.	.	TGTGCCACCAGCAGAGATCCGGGGGAGACCCAGTACTTC	CATSRDPGETQYF
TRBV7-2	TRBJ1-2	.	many	TGTGCCAGCAGCTACATGGGGGGCAGGGGTGGCTATGGCTACACCTTC	CASSYMGGRGGYGYTF
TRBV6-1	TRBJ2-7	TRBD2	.	TGTGCCAGCATATCCGGGACTAGCGGGAGGTGGTACTTC	CASISGTSGRWYF
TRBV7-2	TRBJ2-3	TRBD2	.	TGTGCCAGCAGCTTAGCGGGGGGGATTGGAGATACGCAGTATTTT	CASSLAGGIGDTQYF
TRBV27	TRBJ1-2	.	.	TGTGCGAATGGAAGGGGGTCTCACTATGGCTACACCTTC	CANGRGSHYGYTF
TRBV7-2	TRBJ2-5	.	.	TGTGCCAGCAGCCTCACATATGAACAAGAGACCCAGTACTTC	CASSLTYEQETQYF
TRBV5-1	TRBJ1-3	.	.	TGCGCCAGCAGCTTAGGAAGCTCTGGAAACACCATATATTTT	CASSLGSSGNTIYF
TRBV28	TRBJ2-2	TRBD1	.	TGTGCCAGCAGCCGAGGACAGGGCTCGAACACCGGGGAGCTGTTTTTT	CASSRGQGSNTGELFF
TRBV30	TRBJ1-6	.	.	TGTGCCTGGAGTGTACCTCCCCGCTTCGTTGGCTATAATTCACCCCTCCACTTT	CAWSVPPRFVGYNSPLHF
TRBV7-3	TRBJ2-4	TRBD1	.	TGTGCCAGCAGCTTAGACAGGGAAAACATTCAGTACTTC	CASSLDRENIQYF
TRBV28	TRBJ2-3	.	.	TGTGCCAGCACGTCCAGCTCGGGAGATACGCAGTATTTT	CASTSSSGDTQYF
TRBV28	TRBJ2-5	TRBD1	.	TGTGCCAGCAGTTATCCTTGGACAGGGGTCAAAGAGACCCAGTACTTC	CASSYPWTGVKETQYF
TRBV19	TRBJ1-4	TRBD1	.	TGTGCCAGTAGTCCAGGACAGGGCGGAAAACTGTTTTTT	CASSPGQGGKLFF
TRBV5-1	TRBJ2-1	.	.	TGCGCCAGCAGCTCAGAGATCCAGGGGAGCTCCTACAATGAGCAGTTCTTC	CASSSEIQGSSYNEQFF
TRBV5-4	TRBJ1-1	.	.	TGTGCCAGCAGTATGGAAGCGGGCACTGAAGCTTTCTTT	CASSMEAGTEAFF
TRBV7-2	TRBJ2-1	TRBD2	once	TGTGCCAGCAGCCTAGGGCCTAGCGGGTCGTACAATGAGCAGTTCTTC	CASSLGPSGSYNEQFF
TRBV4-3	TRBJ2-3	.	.	TGCGCCAGCAGCCAAGATGTACTAGAAGATACGCAGTATTTT	CASSQDVLEDTQYF
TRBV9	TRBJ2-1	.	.	TGTGCCAGCAGCGTAGTTCTCAGCGGAACGAACAATGAGCAGTTCTTC	CASSVVLSGTNNEQFF